The 6 T cell receptor beta chains below come from one sample, sequenced in a study of OX40 agonist ivuxolimab in advanced cancers. Repertoires were generated with immunoSEQ multiplex PCR, while TCRdb's copy carries only in-frame clones and drops some. The sample has around 70,000 clones, around 80% seen once. The specimen was CD4+ or CD8+ T cells sorted from blood, collected in a trial of the OX40 agonist ivuxolimab. The source is an adult with an advanced solid tumor such as melanoma, head and neck, liver or kidney cancer.

The genes are TRBV28 and TRBJ1-5; 12 nucleotides agree with TRBD1. This CDR3 is built from 21 residues. The germline V gene encodes CDR1 MDHEN and CDR2 SYDVKM. Losses at the gene ends were 3 bases for V and 3 bases for J; bases not matched to a gene: 18. CDR3 loop: CASSFLGRGGQGAHPNQPQHF. In DNA, the CDR3 is TGTGCCAGCAGTTTTTTGGGCCGCGGGGGACAGGGGGCGCATCCCAATCAGCCCCAGCATTTT.

V and J are TRBV9 and TRBJ1-6; 7 bases align to TRBD1. The CDR3 spans 15 residues. The V and J ends lost 1 base and 7 bases, in that order; junction bases with no gene match: 5. Germline loops: CDR1 SGDLS, CDR2 YYNGEE. CDR3 sequence: CASSVRQGGNSPLHF. CDR3 coding DNA: TGTGCCAGCAGCGTACGACAGGGCGGGAATTCACCCCTCCACTTT. Using reference TRBV9 and TRBJ1-6 for the parts outside the CDR3, the full variable domain is DSGVTQTPKHLITATGQRVTLRCSPRSGDLSVYWYQQSLDQGLQFLIQYYNGEERAKGNILERFSAQQFPDLHSELNLSSLELGDSALYFCASSVRQGGNSPLHFGNGTRLTVT.

This rearrangement joins TRBV4-3 to TRBJ2-7; 10 bases match TRBD2. The CDR3 runs to 18 residues. Trimming cost V 3 bases and J 0 bases; bases outside gene matches: 11. Per germline, CDR1 LGHNA and CDR2 YSLEER. Here the CDR3 reads CASSQGGSSGGTSYEQYF. DNA for the CDR3: TGCGCCAGCAGCCAGGGTGGTTCTAGCGGGGGAACCTCCTACGAGCAGTACTTC.

The chain joins TRBV29-1 to TRBJ2-5; TRBD2 agrees at 7 bases. This CDR3 contains 15 residues. The trim removed 4 bases at V and 3 bases at J, leaving 11 bases unmatched. Germline V CDR1 and CDR2: SQVTM, ANQGSEA. The CDR3 loop reads CSVAGGGVFKETQYF. DNA of the CDR3: TGCAGCGTTGCGGGGGGTGGGGTCTTTAAAGAGACCCAGTACTTC.

The gene calls are TRBV7-2 and TRBJ2-1; weak D call: TRBD2 (6 bases). The V end was cut by 4 bases, the J end by 9 bases, with 16 bases between. From germline, CDR1 is SGHTA and CDR2 FQGNSA. The CDR3 has 14 residues. The CDR3 sequence is CASSSHFSGSEQFF. In nucleotides, the CDR3 is TGTGCCAGCAGCTCTCACTTTAGCGGAAGTGAGCAGTTCTTC.

This rearrangement joins TRBV5-1 to TRBJ2-3; 12 bases agree with TRBD2. CDR1 SGHRS and CDR2 YFSETQ come from the germline V gene. V was pared by 1 base and J by 4 bases, with 4 bases of the junction left unmatched. The CDR3 sequence is 16 residues long. The CDR3 sequence is CASSLQTSGGADTQYF. CDR3 DNA: TGCGCCAGCAGCTTGCAGACTAGCGGGGGTGCAGATACGCAGTATTTT.